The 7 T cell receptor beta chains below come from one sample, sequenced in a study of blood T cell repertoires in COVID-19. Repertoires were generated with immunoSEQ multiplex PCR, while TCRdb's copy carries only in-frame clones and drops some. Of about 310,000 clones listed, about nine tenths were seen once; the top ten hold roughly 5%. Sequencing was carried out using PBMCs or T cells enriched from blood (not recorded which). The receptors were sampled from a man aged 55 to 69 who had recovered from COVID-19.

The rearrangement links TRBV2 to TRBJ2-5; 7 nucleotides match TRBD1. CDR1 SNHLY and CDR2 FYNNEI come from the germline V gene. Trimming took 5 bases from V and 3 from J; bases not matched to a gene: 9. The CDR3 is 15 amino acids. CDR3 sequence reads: CASSLESGQEETQYF. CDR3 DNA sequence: TGTGCCAGCAGTTTAGAATCCGGACAGGAAGAGACCCAGTACTTC.

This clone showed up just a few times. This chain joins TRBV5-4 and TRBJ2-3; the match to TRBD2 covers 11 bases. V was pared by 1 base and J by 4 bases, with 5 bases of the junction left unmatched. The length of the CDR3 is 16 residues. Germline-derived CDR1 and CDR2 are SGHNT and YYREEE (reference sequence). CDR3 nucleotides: TGTGCCAGCAGCTTGTATACTAGCGGGAGCTCAGATACGCAGTATTTT. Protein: CASSLYTSGSSDTQYF.

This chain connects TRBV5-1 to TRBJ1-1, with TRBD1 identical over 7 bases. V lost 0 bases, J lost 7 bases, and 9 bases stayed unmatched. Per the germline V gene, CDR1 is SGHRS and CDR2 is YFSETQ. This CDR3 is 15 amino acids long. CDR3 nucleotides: TGCGCCAGCAGCTTGGCCGAGGAGGGGGCTAATGAAGCTTTCTTT. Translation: CASSLAEEGANEAFF.

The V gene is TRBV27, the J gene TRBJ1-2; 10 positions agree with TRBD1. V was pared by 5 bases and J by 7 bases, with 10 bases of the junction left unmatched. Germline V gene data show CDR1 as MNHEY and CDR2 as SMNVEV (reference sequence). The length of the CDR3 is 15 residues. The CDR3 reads CASSTDRGRLFGYTF. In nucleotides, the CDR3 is TGTGCCAGCAGTACCGACAGGGGGCGCCTATTTGGCTACACCTTC.

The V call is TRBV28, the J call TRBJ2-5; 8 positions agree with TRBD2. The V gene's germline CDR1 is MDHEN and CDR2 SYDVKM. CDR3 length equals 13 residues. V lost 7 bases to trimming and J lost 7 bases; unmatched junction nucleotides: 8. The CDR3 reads CASNEREKGTQYF. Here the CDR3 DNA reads TGTGCCAGCAACGAGCGGGAGAAGGGGACCCAGTACTTC. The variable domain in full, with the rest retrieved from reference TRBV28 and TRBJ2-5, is DVKVTQSSRYLVKRTGEKVFLECVQDMDHENMFWYRQDPGLGLRLIYFSYDVKMKEKGDIPEGYSVSREKKERFSLILESASTNQTSMYLCASNEREKGTQYFGPGTRLLVL.

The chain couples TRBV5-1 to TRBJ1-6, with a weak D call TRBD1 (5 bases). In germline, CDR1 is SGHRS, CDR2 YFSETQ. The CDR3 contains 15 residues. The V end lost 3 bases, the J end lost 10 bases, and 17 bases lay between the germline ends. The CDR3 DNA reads TGCGCCAGCAGCTCACAGGAGACTGAAAGCTCACCCCTCCACTTT. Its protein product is CASSSQETESSPLHF.

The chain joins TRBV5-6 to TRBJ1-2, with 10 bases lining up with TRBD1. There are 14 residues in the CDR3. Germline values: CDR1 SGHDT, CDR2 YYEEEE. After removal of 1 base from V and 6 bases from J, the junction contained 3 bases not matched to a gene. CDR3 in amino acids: CASSLPGTGDGYTF. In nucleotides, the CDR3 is TGTGCCAGCAGCTTGCCCGGGACAGGGGATGGCTACACCTTC.